This record concerns one TCR beta chain sequence. The antigen remains undetermined. In the same sample, other DNA sequences code for this CDR3. The CDR3 contains 13 residues. Germline loops: CDR1 SGHTA, CDR2 FQGTGA. V lost 4 bases, J lost 5 bases, and 9 bases lay in between. This sample stems from a study of metastatic and nonmetastatic thyroid tumors. Across the whole study: Repertoires from malignant and benign thyroid patients were compared across blood and tumor or nodule tissue.

Per the authors' pipeline: A papillary thyroid cancer distant-metastasis classifier was built from CDR3 differences across clinicopathological groups. TCRdb re-clonotyped the PCR reads through MiXCR. The V and J calls come from TCRdb's annotation, not from the publication. Of over 4,500 clones listed, 33% were seen once; the top ten hold roughly a quarter. Whole-study results and caveats: Malignant thyroid tumors reportedly exceeded benign nodules significantly in TCR beta diversity, with the difference appearing in blood and tumor.

No treatment had been given to any patient before thyroid surgery. V and J are TRBV7-3 and TRBJ2-1; possibly TRBD1 for D (5 bases). This TCR came from a female donor with papillary thyroid cancer or a benign thyroid nodule (not recorded which). Some clones in this sample may be carry-over from other donors' samples. The sample was adjacent normal tissue. CDR3 protein: CASSWGVNNEQFF. The CDR3 DNA reads TGTGCCAGCAGCTGGGGCGTAAACAATGAGCAGTTCTTC.